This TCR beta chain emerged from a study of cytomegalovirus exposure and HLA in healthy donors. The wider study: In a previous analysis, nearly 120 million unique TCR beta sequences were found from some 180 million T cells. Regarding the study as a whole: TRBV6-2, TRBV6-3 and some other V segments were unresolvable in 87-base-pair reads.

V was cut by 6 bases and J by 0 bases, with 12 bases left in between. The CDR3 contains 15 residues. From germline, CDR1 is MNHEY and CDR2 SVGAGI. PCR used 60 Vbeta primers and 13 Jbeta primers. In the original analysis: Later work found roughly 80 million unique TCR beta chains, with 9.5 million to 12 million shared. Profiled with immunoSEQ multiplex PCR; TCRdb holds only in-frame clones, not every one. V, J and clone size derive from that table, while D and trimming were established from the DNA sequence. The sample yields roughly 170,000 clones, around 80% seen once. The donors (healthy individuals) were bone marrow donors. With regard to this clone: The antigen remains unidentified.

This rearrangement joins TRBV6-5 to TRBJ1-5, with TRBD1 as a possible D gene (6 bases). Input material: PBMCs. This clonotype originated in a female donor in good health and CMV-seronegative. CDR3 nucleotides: TGTGCCAGCAGGCAGGGGTCCACTAGCAATCAGCCCCAGCATTTT. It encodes CASRQGSTSNQPQHF.